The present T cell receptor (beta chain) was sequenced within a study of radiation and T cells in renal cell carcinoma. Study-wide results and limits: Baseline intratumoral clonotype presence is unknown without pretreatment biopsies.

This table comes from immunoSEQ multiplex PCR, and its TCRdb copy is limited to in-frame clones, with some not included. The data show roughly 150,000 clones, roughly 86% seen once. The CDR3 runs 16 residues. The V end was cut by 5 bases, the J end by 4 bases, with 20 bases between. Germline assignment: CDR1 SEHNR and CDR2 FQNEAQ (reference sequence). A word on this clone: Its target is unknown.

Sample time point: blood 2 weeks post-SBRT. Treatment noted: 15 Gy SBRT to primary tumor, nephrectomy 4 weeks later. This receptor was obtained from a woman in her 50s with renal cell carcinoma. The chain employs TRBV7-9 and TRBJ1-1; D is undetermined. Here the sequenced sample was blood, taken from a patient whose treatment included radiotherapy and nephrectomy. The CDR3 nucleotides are TGTGCCAGCAGCCCCTATTTTACCCTTCTGGCCACTGAAGCTTTCTTT. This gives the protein CASSPYFTLLATEAFF.